The present T cell receptor (beta chain) was sequenced within a study of CD8+CD57+ T cells in acquired aplastic anemia. Study at large: The study obtained an average of around 3.4 ug of DNA from sorted CD4+ and CD8+ cells.

The study's findings and limits: Statistical testing detected no significant gap in CD8+ Simpson's diversity between patients and controls. In common between the patients and the controls were some 29 CD8+ CDR3 sequences.

Worth noting for this clonotype: Its antigen is still unknown.

The template for TCR beta VDJ and CDR3 sequence profiling was genomic DNA. TCRdb independently ran MiXCR on the reads; one entry per CDR3 protein. The sample holds some 48,000 distinct CDR3 sequences; around 70% are singletons and the top ten take roughly 34%. The length of the CDR3 is 21 residues. The junction had 13 bases not matched to a gene; V was cut back by 3 bases and J by 0 bases. The sequence came from a human donor in good health, serving as a control. The gene calls are TRBV7-1 and TRBJ2-6; 11 positions match TRBD2. Being an ORF, TRBV7-1 has a function that is uncertain. What was sequenced was sorted CD4+, CD8+, or CD8+CD57+ T cells (not recorded which) from PBMCs. CDR3 in amino acids: CASSSKRLGLAETSGANVLTF. The CDR3 nucleotides read TGTGCCAGCAGCTCTAAAAGACTGGGACTAGCGGAGACCTCTGGGGCCAACGTCCTGACTTTC.